This TCR beta chain was identified during a study of cytomegalovirus exposure and HLA in healthy donors. Vbeta (60) and Jbeta (13) primers were used in the PCR. The method was immunoSEQ multiplex PCR; TCRdb's version includes in-frame clones alone and lacks a portion of them. The table has roughly 99,000 clones, 77% seen once. The sequenced sample was PBMCs. This receptor was taken from a male donor in good health and CMV-seronegative.

The CDR3 spells CSVVLAVDTQYF. As DNA, the CDR3 is TGCAGCGTTGTATTAGCAGTAGATACGCAGTATTTT. V is TRBV29-1 and J is TRBJ2-3; no reliable D call. CDR1 and CDR2 (germline): SQVTM, ANQGSEA. CDR3 length equals 12 residues. Trimming removed 4 bases from V and 5 bases from J, with 10 bases in between.